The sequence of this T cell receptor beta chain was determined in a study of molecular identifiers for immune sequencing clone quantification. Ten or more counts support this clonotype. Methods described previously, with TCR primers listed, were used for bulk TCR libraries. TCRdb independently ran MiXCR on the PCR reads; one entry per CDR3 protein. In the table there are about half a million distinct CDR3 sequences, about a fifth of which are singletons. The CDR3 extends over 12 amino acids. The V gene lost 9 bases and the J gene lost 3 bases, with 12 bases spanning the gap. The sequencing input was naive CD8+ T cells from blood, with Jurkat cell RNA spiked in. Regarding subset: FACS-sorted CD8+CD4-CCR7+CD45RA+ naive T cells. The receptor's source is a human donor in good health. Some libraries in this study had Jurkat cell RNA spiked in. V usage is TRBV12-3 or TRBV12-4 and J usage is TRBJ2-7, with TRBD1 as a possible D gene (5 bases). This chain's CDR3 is CASSPDNYEQYF. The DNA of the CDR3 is TGTGCCAGTAGTCCGGACAACTACGAGCAGTACTTC.